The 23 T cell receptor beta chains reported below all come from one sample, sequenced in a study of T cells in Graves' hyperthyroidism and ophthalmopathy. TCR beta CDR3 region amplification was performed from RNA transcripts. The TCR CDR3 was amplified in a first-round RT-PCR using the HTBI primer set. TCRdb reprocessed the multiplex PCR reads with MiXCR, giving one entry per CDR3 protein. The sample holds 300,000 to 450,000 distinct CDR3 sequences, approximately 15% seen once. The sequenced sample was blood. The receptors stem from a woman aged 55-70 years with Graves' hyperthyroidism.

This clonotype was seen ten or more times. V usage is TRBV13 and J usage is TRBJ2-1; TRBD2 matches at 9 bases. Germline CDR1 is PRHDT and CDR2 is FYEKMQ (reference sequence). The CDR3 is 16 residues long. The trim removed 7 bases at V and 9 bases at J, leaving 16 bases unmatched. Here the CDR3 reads CASKDRVSGSIGEQFF. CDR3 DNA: TGTGCCAGCAAGGACCGTGTTAGCGGGAGTATCGGTGAGCAGTTCTTC.

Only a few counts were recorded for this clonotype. The CDR3, as DNA: TGTGCCAGTAGTATAGAAGCGGGGAGCTCCTACAATGAGCAGTTCTTC. Translation gives CASSIEAGSSYNEQFF. The chain is built from TRBV19 and TRBJ2-1; 7 bases are a match to TRBD2. Unmatched junction bases numbered 2, after V lost 0 bases and J lost 0 bases. The germline CDR1 and CDR2 sequences are LNHDA and SQIVND (reference sequence). There are 16 residues in the CDR3. Variable domain in full (rest from reference TRBV19 and TRBJ2-1): DGGITQSPKYLFRKEGQNVTLSCEQNLNHDAMYWYRQDPGQGLRLIYYSQIVNDFQKGDIAEGYSVSREKKESFPLTVTSAQKNPTAFYLCASSIEAGSSYNEQFFGPGTRLTVL.

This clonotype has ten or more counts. The CDR3 is CASSLTGAEGYTF. The CDR3 DNA reads as TGTGCCAGCTCGCTGACAGGGGCAGAGGGCTACACCTTC. This chain links TRBV18 with TRBJ1-2; 8 positions match TRBD1. The CDR3 sequence is 13 residues long. CDR1 and CDR2 from the germline V gene are KGHSH and LQKENI. J lost 8 bases, V lost 6 bases, and 8 bases had no gene match.

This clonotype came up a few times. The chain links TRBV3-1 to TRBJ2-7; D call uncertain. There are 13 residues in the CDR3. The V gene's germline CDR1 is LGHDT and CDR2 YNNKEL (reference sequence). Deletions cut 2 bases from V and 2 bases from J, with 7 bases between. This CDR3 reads CASSQLPPYEQYF. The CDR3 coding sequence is TGTGCCAGCAGCCAACTCCCACCCTACGAGCAGTACTTC.

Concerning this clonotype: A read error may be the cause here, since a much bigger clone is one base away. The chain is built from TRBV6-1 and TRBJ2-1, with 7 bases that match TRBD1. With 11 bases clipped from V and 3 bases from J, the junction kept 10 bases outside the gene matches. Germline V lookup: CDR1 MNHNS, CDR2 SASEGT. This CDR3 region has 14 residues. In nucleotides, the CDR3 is TGTGCCGGCAAGAAGGGGACAGACTACAATGAGCAGTTCTTC. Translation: CAGKKGTDYNEQFF.

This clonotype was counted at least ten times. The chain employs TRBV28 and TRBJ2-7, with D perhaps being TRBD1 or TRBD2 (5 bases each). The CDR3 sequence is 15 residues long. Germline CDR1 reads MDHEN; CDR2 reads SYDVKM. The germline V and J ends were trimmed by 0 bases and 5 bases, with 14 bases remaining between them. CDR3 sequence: CASSLWGQGSNEQYF. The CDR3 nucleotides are TGTGCCAGCAGTTTATGGGGGCAAGGGAGCAACGAGCAGTACTTC.

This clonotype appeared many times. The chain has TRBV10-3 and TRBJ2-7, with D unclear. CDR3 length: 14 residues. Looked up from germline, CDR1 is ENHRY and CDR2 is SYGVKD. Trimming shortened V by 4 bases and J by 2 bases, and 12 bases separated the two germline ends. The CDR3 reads CAISGLVGTYEQYF. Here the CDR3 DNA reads TGTGCCATCAGTGGACTGGTAGGGACCTACGAGCAGTACTTC.

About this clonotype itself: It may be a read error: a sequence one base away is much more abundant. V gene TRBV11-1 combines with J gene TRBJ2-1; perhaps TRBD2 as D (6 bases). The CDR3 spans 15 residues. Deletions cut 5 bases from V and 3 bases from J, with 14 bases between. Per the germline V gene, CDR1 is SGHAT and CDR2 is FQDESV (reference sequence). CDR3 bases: TGTGCCAGCAGCGGGCCGGCGGGACTCTACAATGAGCAGTTCTTC. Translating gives CASSGPAGLYNEQFF.

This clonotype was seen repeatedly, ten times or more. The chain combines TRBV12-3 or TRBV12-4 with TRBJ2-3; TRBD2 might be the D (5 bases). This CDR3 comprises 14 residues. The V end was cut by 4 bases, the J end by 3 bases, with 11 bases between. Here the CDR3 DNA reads TGTGCCAGCAGTTCCCCGGAGCGGACAGATACGCAGTATTTT. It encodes CASSSPERTDTQYF.

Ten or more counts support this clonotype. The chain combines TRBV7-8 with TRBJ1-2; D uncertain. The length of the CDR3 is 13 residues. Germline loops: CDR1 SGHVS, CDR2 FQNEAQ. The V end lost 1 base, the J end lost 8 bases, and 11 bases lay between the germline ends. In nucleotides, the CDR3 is TGTGCCAGCAGCTTAGTATTCGATGGGGGCTACACCTTC. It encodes CASSLVFDGGYTF. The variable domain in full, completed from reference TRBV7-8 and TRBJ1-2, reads GAGVSQSPRYKVAKRGQDVALRCDPISGHVSLFWYQQALGQGPEFLTYFQNEAQLDKSGLPSDRFFAERPEGSVSTLKIQRTQQEDSAVYLCASSLVFDGGYTFGSGTRLTVV.

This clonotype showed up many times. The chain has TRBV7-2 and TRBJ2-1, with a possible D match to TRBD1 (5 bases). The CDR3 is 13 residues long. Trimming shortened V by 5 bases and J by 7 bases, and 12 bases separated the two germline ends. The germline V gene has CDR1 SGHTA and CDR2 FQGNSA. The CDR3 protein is CASSRPGRNEQFF. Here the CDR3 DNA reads TGTGCCAGCAGCCGCCCAGGGCGTAATGAGCAGTTCTTC.

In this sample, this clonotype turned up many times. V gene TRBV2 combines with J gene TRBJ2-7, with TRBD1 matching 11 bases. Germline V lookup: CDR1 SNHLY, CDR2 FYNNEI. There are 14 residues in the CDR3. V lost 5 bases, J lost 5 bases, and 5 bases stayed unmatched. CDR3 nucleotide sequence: TGTGCCAGCAGTCTAGGACAGGGGGCGGACGAGCAGTACTTC. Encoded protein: CASSLGQGADEQYF.

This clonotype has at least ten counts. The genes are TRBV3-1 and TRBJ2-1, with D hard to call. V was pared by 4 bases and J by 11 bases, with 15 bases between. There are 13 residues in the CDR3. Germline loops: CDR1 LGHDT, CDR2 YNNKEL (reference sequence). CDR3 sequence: CASSPVSGSQQFF. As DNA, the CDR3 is TGTGCCAGCAGCCCGGTATCGGGTAGTCAGCAGTTCTTC.

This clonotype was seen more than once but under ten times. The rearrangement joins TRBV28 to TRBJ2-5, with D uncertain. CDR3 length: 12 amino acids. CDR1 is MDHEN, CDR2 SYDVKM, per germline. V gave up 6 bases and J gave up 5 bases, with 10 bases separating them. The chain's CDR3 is CASSQTAETQYF. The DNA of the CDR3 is TGTGCCAGCAGCCAAACGGCGGAGACCCAGTACTTC.

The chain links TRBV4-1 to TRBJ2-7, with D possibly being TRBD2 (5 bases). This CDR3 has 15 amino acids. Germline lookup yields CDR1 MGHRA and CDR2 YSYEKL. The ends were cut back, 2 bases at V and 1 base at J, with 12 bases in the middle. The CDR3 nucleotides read TGCGCCAGCAGCCAATTTCTTGGCGGGTCCTACGAGCAGTACTTC. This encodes CASSQFLGGSYEQYF.

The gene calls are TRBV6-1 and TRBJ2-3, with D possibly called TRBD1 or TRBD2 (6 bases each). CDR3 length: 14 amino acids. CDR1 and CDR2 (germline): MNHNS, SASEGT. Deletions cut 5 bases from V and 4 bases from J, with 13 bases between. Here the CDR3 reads CASSIGGLADTQYF. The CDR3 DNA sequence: TGTGCCAGCAGTATAGGGGGGCTGGCAGATACGCAGTATTTT.

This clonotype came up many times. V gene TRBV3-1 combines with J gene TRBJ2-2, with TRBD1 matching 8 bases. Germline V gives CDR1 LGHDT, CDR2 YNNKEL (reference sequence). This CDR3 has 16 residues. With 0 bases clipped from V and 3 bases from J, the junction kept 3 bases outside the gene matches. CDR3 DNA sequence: TGTGCCAGCAGCCAAGATCTACAGGGGGACACCGGGGAGCTGTTTTTT. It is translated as CASSQDLQGDTGELFF.

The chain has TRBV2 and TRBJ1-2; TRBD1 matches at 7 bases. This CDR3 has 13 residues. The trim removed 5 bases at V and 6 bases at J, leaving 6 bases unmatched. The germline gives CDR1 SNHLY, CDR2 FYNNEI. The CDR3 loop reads CASSRDRADGYTF. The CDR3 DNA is TGTGCCAGCAGTCGTGACAGGGCGGATGGCTACACCTTC.

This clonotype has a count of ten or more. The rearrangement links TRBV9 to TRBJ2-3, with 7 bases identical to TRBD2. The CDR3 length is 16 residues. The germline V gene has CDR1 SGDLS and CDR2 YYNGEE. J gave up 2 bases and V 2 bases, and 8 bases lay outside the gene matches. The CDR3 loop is CASSVLSGQVTDTQYF. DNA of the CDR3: TGTGCCAGCAGCGTCCTTAGCGGGCAAGTCACAGATACGCAGTATTTT.

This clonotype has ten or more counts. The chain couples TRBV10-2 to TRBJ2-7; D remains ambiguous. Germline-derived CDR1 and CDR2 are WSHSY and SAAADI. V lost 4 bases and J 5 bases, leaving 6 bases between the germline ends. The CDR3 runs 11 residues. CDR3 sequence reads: CASSAGNEQYF. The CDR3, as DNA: TGCGCCAGCAGTGCCGGAAACGAGCAGTACTTC.

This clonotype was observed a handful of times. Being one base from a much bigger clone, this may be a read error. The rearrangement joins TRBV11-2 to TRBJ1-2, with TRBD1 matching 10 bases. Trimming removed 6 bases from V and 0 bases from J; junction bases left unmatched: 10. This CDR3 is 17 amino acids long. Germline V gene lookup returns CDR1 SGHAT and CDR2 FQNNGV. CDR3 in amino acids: CASSLRDRGDANYGYTF. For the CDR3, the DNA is TGTGCCAGCAGTCTACGGGACAGGGGCGATGCTAACTATGGCTACACCTTC.

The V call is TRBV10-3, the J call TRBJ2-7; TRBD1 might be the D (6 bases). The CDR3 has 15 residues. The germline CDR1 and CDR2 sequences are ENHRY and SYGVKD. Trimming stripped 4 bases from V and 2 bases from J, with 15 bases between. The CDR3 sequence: CAISGTDRTTYEQYF. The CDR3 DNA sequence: TGTGCCATCAGTGGGACAGACAGGACCACCTACGAGCAGTACTTC.

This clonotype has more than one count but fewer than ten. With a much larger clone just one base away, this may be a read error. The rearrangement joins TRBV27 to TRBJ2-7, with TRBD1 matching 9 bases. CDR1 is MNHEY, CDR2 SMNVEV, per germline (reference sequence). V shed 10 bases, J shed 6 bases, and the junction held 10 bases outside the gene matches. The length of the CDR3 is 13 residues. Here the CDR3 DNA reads TGTGCCAACGGAAAGGGACAGGGTGGCGAGCAGTACTTC. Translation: CANGKGQGGEQYF.